The 9 T cell receptor beta chains below come from one sample, sequenced in a study of regulatory T cells in long-lasting Graves disease. iRepertoire HTBI primers and Arm-PCR of CDR3 regions built TCR beta libraries. One entry per CDR3 protein, called by TCRdb with MiXCR from the multiplex PCR reads. The data show 240,000 or so distinct CDR3 sequences, over 20% seen once. Time point of the sample: newly diagnosed GD, antithyroid drugs for less than 3 months. There was RNA extracted from PBMCs, and the TCR library was made from it. The source was peripheral blood mononuclear cells (PBMCs), collected at new diagnosis, from a patient treated with antithyroid drugs. The receptors were sampled from a female donor with Graves disease.

This clonotype came up a few times. The genes are TRBV2 and TRBJ1-4, with D tentatively TRBD1 (5 bases). The CDR3 totals 12 residues. Germline V gene data show CDR1 as SNHLY and CDR2 as FYNNEI. V lost 11 bases and J lost 4, with 11 bases in between. CDR3 nucleotide sequence: TGTGCCCGGCGGGGGGTTAATGAAAAACTGTTTTTT. This translates into CARRGVNEKLFF.

The chain couples TRBV28 to TRBJ2-3, with TRBD1 matching over 9 bases. The junction had 6 bases not matched to a gene; V was cut back by 3 bases and J by 2 bases. The CDR3 consists of 16 residues. Germline V gene sequence: CDR1 MDHEN, CDR2 SYDVKM. CDR3 DNA: TGTGCCAGCAGTTTGGCCGGGACAGGGACCACAGATACGCAGTATTTT. This encodes CASSLAGTGTTDTQYF.

This clonotype was seen repeatedly, ten times or more. DNA of the CDR3: TGTGCCAGTAGTATAAGGATAACAGGGATGAACACTGAAGCTTTCTTT. Translating gives CASSIRITGMNTEAFF. The J gene is TRBJ1-1, the V gene TRBV19; TRBD1 is a possible D gene (6 bases). The germline V gene encodes CDR1 LNHDA and CDR2 SQIVND (reference sequence). The CDR3 is made up of 16 amino acids. V shed 2 bases and J shed 0 bases, with 13 bases lying between them.

This clonotype appeared many times. This chain connects TRBV5-4 to TRBJ2-3; maybe TRBD1 (7 bases). The CDR3 is 14 amino acids. Trimming left V 6 bases short and J 1 base short, with 12 bases between. Germline lookup yields CDR1 SGHNT and CDR2 YYREEE (reference sequence). In nucleotides, the CDR3 is TGTGCCAGCACCCGCAGGGGGGGCACAGATACGCAGTATTTT. Translation gives CASTRRGGTDTQYF.

This clonotype was observed a handful of times. The germline gene is not matched at one end of the junction; a read error may be the cause. This chain joins TRBV7-9 and TRBJ1-5; D is possibly TRBD1 (5 bases). The CDR3 spans 14 residues. CDR1 SEHNR and CDR2 FQNEAQ come from the germline V gene (reference sequence). CDR3 region: CASSRGGENRPQHF. The CDR3 DNA reads as TGTGCCAGCAGCCGGGGAGGGGAGAATCGGCCCCAGCATTTT.

This clonotype was counted a few times. The gene calls are TRBV18 and TRBJ2-6; D is tentatively TRBD1 or TRBD2 (5 bases each). CDR3 length: 18 residues. Germline V gives CDR1 KGHSH, CDR2 LQKENI. V shed 2 bases and J shed 0 bases, with 14 bases lying between them. The CDR3 is CASSPTGTHSSGANVLTF. The CDR3 bases are TGTGCCAGCTCACCAACCGGGACCCACTCCTCTGGGGCCAACGTCCTGACTTTC.

The chain couples TRBV4-1 to TRBJ2-1, with D unclear. Germline CDR1 and CDR2: MGHRA and YSYEKL. With 0 bases removed from V and 4 bases from J, the gap between germline ends came to 7 bases. The CDR3 has 14 residues. The DNA of the CDR3 is TGCGCCAGCAGCCAAGAAGGTTTGTACAATGAGCAGTTCTTC. Amino acid sequence: CASSQEGLYNEQFF.

This clonotype occurred many times. CDR3 amino acids: CASSVASQGEGYEQYF. CDR3 DNA: TGTGCCAGCAGCGTAGCATCCCAAGGTGAAGGATACGAGCAGTACTTC. The chain carries TRBV9 and TRBJ2-7, with D unresolved. V was cut by 0 bases and J by 4 bases, with 17 bases left in between. The CDR3 spans 16 residues. Germline lookup yields CDR1 SGDLS and CDR2 YYNGEE.

This clonotype came up a few times. For the CDR3, the DNA is TGTGCCACCAGTGATTTGCTAGCGGGGGGGCCGACAGATACGCAGTATTTT. Translating gives CATSDLLAGGPTDTQYF. The chain combines TRBV24-1 with TRBJ2-3; TRBD2 agrees at 12 bases. This CDR3 region has 17 residues. The germline V gene encodes CDR1 KGHDR and CDR2 SFDVKD. V lost 0 bases, J lost 3 bases, and 3 bases stayed unmatched.